What follows describes a single T cell receptor beta chain. Stated time point: pre-treatment sample, taken before nivolumab and TIL therapy. Trimming cost V 1 base and J 9 bases; bases outside gene matches: 6. Germline V lookup: CDR1 SGHTA, CDR2 FQGNSA. This CDR3 comprises 14 residues. This sample stems from a study of TIL therapy for anti-PD-1-resistant metastatic lung cancer. The libraries were made with immunoSEQ v3. The protocol was immunoSEQ multiplex PCR, while the TCRdb copy is restricted to in-frame clones and leaves out a portion. Of some 37,000 clones in the sample, more than 60% were seen once.

This material consisted of blood, taken at baseline. V is TRBV7-2 and J is TRBJ2-1, with 7 bases lining up with TRBD1. This sequence was found in a person aged 25-80 years with non-small cell lung cancer. CDR3 DNA sequence: TGTGCCAGCAGCTTAGACCGCGCAGGGGGTGAGCAGTTCTTC. This gives the protein CASSLDRAGGEQFF.